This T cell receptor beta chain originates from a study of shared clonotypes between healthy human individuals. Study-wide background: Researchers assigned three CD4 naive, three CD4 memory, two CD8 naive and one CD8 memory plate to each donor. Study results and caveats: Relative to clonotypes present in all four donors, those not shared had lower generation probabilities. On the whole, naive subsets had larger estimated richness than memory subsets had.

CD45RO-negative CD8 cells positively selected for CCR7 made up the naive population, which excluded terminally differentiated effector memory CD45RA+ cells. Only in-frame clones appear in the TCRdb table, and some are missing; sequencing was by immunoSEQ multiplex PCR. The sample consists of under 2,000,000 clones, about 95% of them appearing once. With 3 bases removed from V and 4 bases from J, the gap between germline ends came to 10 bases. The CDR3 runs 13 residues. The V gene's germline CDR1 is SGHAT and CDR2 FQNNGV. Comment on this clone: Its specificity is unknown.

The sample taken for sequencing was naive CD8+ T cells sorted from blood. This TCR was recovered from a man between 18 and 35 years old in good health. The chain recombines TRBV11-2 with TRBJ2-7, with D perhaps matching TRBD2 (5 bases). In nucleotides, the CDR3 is TGTGCCAGCAGCTTCGCGAGGGTTTACGAGCAGTACTTC. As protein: CASSFARVYEQYF.